This T cell receptor (beta chain) was obtained from a study of blood T cell repertoires in COVID-19. Study context: PBMCs, B-cell-depleted T cells, or T cells provided the cDNA or gDNA that made up the material.

Clones were sequenced by immunoSEQ multiplex PCR, and TCRdb holds only the in-frame ones, with some missing. There are approximately 220,000 clones in the sample; roughly 81% occur only once, and 2.5% to 3.5% lies in the top ten. This CDR3 has 16 residues. Unmatched junction bases numbered 9, after V lost 5 bases and J lost 6 bases. Per germline, CDR1 SGHTA and CDR2 FQGNSA. The chain carries TRBV7-2 and TRBJ2-3; TRBD2 aligns across 12 bases. This TCR came from a man aged 50 to 59 who had recovered from COVID-19. Sequencing was performed on peripheral blood. CDR3 in amino acids: CASSPGLAGTPDTQYF. Written as DNA, the CDR3 is TGTGCCAGCAGCCCCGGACTAGCGGGAACCCCCGATACGCAGTATTTT. Full variable domain (remainder filled in from reference TRBV7-2 and TRBJ2-3): GAGVSQSPSNKVTEKGKDVELRCDPISGHTALYWYRQSLGQGLEFLIYFQGNSAPDKSGLPSDRFSAERTGGSVSTLTIQRTQQEDSAVYLCASSPGLAGTPDTQYFGPGTRLTVL.